This T cell receptor (beta chain) stems from a study of control samples from healthy donors and cancer patients. Produced via immunoSEQ multiplex PCR; TCRdb's table is partial and in-frame only. The table records 130,000 or so clones, 75% to 95% of them present only once. CDR1 is SGHDT and CDR2 is YYEEEE in the germline V gene. CDR3 length equals 14 residues. V lost 5 bases to trimming and J lost 2 bases, with 13 bases between them. The sequence was collected from a man aged 40-55 years in good health. Sequencing was done on a sample of blood. The chain joins TRBV5-6 to TRBJ1-2; tentatively, D is TRBD1 (6 bases). Written as DNA, the CDR3 is TGTGCCAGCAGTCCCCAGGGGAGGAACTATGGCTACACCTTC. This translates into CASSPQGRNYGYTF.